The subject of this entry is one TCR beta chain. Its antigen is as yet unknown. This sample stems from a study of cytomegalovirus exposure and HLA in healthy donors. Study-wide points: Cytomegalovirus association was listed for 170 or so TCR beta chains. Most TCR sequences were uncommon, yet certain public TCRs appeared in many donors. That first-cohort TCR clusters tended to co-occur in the 100 to 150 validation repertoires was found in a later analysis.

Looked up from germline, CDR1 is LNHDA and CDR2 is SQIVND (reference sequence). The CDR3 consists of 12 residues. V dropped 9 bases and J dropped 9; count of bases not matched to a gene: 6. The donors formed part of the roughly 120-subject validation cohort, distinct from the roughly 640-subject first cohort. Repertoires were generated with immunoSEQ multiplex PCR, while TCRdb's copy carries only in-frame clones and drops some. This sample has about 240,000 clones, with approximately 83% found just once. This receptor was obtained from a woman aged 30 to 39 in good health and CMV-seropositive. This rearrangement joins TRBV19 to TRBJ1-5, with 9 positions matching TRBD1. The source material was PBMCs. The CDR3 bases are TGTGCCAGCTCACAGGGGGCCCGGCCCCAGCATTTT. Its protein product is CASSQGARPQHF.